This section outlines one T cell receptor beta chain sequence together with its context. This entry is derived from a study of ipilimumab plus nivolumab after autologous stem cell transplantation. Study-wide context: A median of about 8 nivolumab and 5 ipilimumab doses were given.

Here immunoSEQ multiplex PCR was the method, and the copy in TCRdb shows in-frame clones only, minus some. The sample carries about 43,000 clones, around nine tenths recorded once. Germline CDR1 is MGHDK and CDR2 is SYGVNS. CDR3 length: 13 amino acids. Trimming took 0 bases from V and 8 from J, leaving 10 bases between them. Checkpoint therapy with ipilimumab 1 mg/kg began 14 to 28 days after transplant. Dosing: nivolumab 3 mg/kg IV, weeks 1, 4, 7, 10, then every two weeks to week 26. Source: PBMCs, taken in a trial of ipilimumab plus nivolumab as post-transplant consolidation. The V call is TRBV25-1, the J call TRBJ1-2; D uncertain. The receptor's source is a male donor with multiple myeloma. This CDR3 is CASSEYYQRGYTF. CDR3 DNA: TGTGCCAGCAGTGAATATTATCAAAGGGGCTACACCTTC.